This T cell receptor (beta chain) was documented in a study of regulatory T cells in long-lasting Graves disease. Study-wide context: Over 5 years of antithyroid drugs with positive TSH receptor antibodies was taken to mean persistent Graves' disease.

The germline CDR1 and CDR2 sequences are MDHEN and SYDVKM. The CDR3 has 11 amino acids. V lost 4 bases and J lost 8, with 5 bases in between. This clonotype was seen repeatedly, ten times or more. Construction of the TCR beta libraries employed iRepertoire HTBI primers in conjunction with Arm-PCR of CDR3 regions. From the multiplex PCR reads, TCRdb called clonotypes with MiXCR, one entry per CDR3 protein. The sample contains 420,000 or so distinct CDR3 sequences, around a quarter of which appear only once. The time point denotes: persistent/refractory GD, antithyroid drugs over 5 years with positive TRAb. Following extraction of RNA from PBMCs, that RNA was used to make the TCR library.

This chain links TRBV28 with TRBJ2-2, with D hard to call. Sample: peripheral blood mononuclear cells (PBMCs), taken when the disease was refractory, from a patient treated with antithyroid drugs. The TCR sequence derives from a female donor with Graves disease. CDR3 residues: CASSYRGELFF. As DNA, the CDR3 is TGTGCCAGCAGTTATCGAGGGGAGCTGTTTTTT.